Listed below are T cell receptor beta chains from one sample, sequenced in a study of identical twins. TCRdb re-derived calls from the 5' RACE reads in MiXCR, one entry per CDR3 protein. The sample has around 490,000 distinct CDR3 sequences, about a fifth seen once. The sample was also reused in another study, on yellow fever vaccine responses in identical twins.

What was sequenced was CD4+ T cells sorted from blood. Receptor source: a woman between 18 and 30 years old in good health. Both conserved end residues are part of each CDR3. The D gene is left open where the match is weak. The size entry is marked missing in some rows and otherwise reads once, few, many or a size class.

size	J	D	V	DNA	CDR3
NA	TRBJ2-5	NA	TRBV7-2	TGTGCCAGCAGCCGGGCCGCTCTTATACAAGAGACCCAGTACTTC	CASSRAALIQETQYF
NA	TRBJ2-5	NA	TRBV10-3	TGTGCCATCAAGGGGCTAGCAGGACAAGAGACCCAGTACTTC	CAIKGLAGQETQYF
NA	TRBJ2-2	TRBD2	TRBV27	TGTGCCAGCAGTTCTAGGGGACTAGCGGGAGCTAACACCGGGGAGCTGTTTTTT	CASSSRGLAGANTGELFF
NA	TRBJ2-7	NA	TRBV5-1	TGCGCCAGCAGCGACTCCAGGGGGGGCTTCTACGAGCAGTACTTC	CASSDSRGGFYEQYF
NA	TRBJ2-5	NA	TRBV2	TGTGCCAGCAGTGAAGTCGCGCCGACAGGGAGGGAGACCCAGTACTTC	CASSEVAPTGRETQYF
NA	TRBJ2-3	NA	TRBV29-1	TGCAGCGTCGCGGGACAGACCAGCACAGATACGCAGTATTTT	CSVAGQTSTDTQYF
NA	TRBJ2-2	NA	TRBV5-1	TGCGCCAGCAGCTTGATGTCATCTACCTCAAGGGCCGGGGAGCTGTTTTTT	CASSLMSSTSRAGELFF
NA	TRBJ2-1	TRBD2	TRBV29-1	TGCAGCGTTGTCTTGGTGGGGGGCCTTACAGGGGTAAAGACTAGCGGGGGCACCTACAATGAGCAGTTCTTC	CSVVLVGGLTGVKTSGGTYNEQFF
NA	TRBJ2-6	TRBD1	TRBV2	TGTGCCAGCAGGGACAGGACTTCTGGGGCCAACGTCCTGACTTTC	CASRDRTSGANVLTF
NA	TRBJ2-2	NA	TRBV19	TGTGCCAGTAGTAAGGATTTGTCCGGGGAGCTGTTTTTT	CASSKDLSGELFF
NA	TRBJ2-3	NA	TRBV7-3	TGTGCCAGCAGCTATAGCGGACAAACAGATACGCAGTATTTT	CASSYSGQTDTQYF
few	TRBJ2-1	NA	TRBV12-3/TRBV12-4	TGTGCCAGCAGACCTCCTGGAGGGACTCACCCCGGAGGTGAGCAGTTCTTC	CASRPPGGTHPGGEQFF
NA	TRBJ2-5	NA	TRBV5-6	TGTGCCAGCAGCTTGGTTGCAGAGACCCAGTACTTC	CASSLVAETQYF
NA	TRBJ2-5	NA	TRBV20-1	TGCAGTGCTAGAGATCATTTGGGGCTAGAGGAGACCCAGTACTTC	CSARDHLGLEETQYF
NA	TRBJ1-5	NA	TRBV4-1	TGCGCCAGCAGCCACCCTGGGGGGGTTTATCAGCCCCAGCATTTT	CASSHPGGVYQPQHF
NA	TRBJ2-7	TRBD2	TRBV20-1	TGCAGTGCTACTCTAGCGGGAGTAGCATACGAGCAGTACTTC	CSATLAGVAYEQYF
NA	TRBJ2-2	TRBD1	TRBV9	TGTGCCAGCAGAGCTGGACAGGGAGTTTCCGGGGAGCTGTTTTTT	CASRAGQGVSGELFF
few	TRBJ2-2	NA	TRBV10-3	TGTGCCATCAGTGTTGCGGGGCCGAACACCGGGGAGCTGTTTTTT	CAISVAGPNTGELFF
few	TRBJ2-5	TRBD1	TRBV3-1	TGTGCCAGCAGCCAGCGCGGGACAGGGAGACAAGAGACCCAGTACTTC	CASSQRGTGRQETQYF
few	TRBJ1-5	NA	TRBV7-2	TGTGCCAGCAGCCCTAGGGGGGGTGGTCAGCCCCAGCATTTT	CASSPRGGGQPQHF
NA	TRBJ2-2	NA	TRBV6-5	TGTGCCAGCAGTCGCCCTATCGGGGAGCTGTTTTTT	CASSRPIGELFF
few	TRBJ2-2	NA	TRBV2	TGTGCCAGCAGTGTAAGCGGGGAGCTGTTTTTT	CASSVSGELFF
NA	TRBJ2-7	NA	TRBV7-8	TGTGCCAGCAGCTTATGGATGGGTATCTACGAGCAGTACTTC	CASSLWMGIYEQYF
many	TRBJ2-1	NA	TRBV5-5	TGTGCCAGCAGCTTAATCTCGGGGCACGAGCAGTTCTTC	CASSLISGHEQFF